This T cell receptor (beta chain) was found in a study of chemoradiotherapy in HPV16-positive cancers. Overall study context: Candidate HPV-specific clones and shared TCR motifs came from a couple of HPV16-positive patients.

Samples were taken several times over chemoradiotherapy. Germline CDR1 and CDR2: MNHEY and SMNVEV (reference sequence). The V and J ends lost 3 bases and 5 bases, in that order; junction bases with no gene match: 8. The CDR3 contains 17 residues. Worth noting for this clone: Its antigen remains unknown.

Some clones are missing from TCRdb's copy, which holds only in-frame ones; the method was immunoSEQ multiplex PCR. In the table there are tens of thousands of clones, 94% of which are singletons. General study points: During treatment, candidate HPV-specific clones and E7-related motifs expanded in tumor. HPV-specific T cells were functionally defined from only two HPV16-positive patients.

Collection took place from a patient who underwent chemoradiotherapy. This TCR derives from a human donor with HPV-associated anogenital cancer. V is TRBV27 and J is TRBJ2-2; 11 nucleotides line up with TRBD2. Written as DNA, the CDR3 is TGTGCCAGCAGTTTGAAACGACTAGCGGGATTTACCGGGGAGCTGTTTTTT. Protein product: CASSLKRLAGFTGELFF.